A single sample is the source of the 31 T cell receptor beta chains below, sequenced in a study of spatial heterogeneity in lung cancer (dated by TCRdb to the late 2010s). The time point label here, explained by the study, means: sample taken at primary tumor resection. The paper's findings and limits, for the study overall: A correlation was observed between the number of expanded intratumoral alpha and beta TCRs and the tumor nonsynonymous mutation count.

To prepare the library, 5' RACE was applied. Sequencing relied on a NextSeq 500. TCRdb ran its own pipeline on the public reads, namely fastp trimming at Q25 and MiXCR clone calling, and kept in-frame beta chains. Each CDR3 protein gets just one entry, which takes the most common genes and DNA from the rows behind it. This sample lists fewer than 10,000 distinct CDR3 sequences; 4.5% were detected once. 11% of the sample lies in the top ten. The antigens for these receptors are not known. Material: lung tumor tissue, obtained at surgery. The source is a female donor with early-stage non-small cell lung cancer.

The chain is built from TRBV6-5 and TRBJ1-4; perhaps TRBD1 as D (6 bases). V lost 0 bases and J 4 bases, leaving 9 bases between the germline ends. This CDR3 has 15 residues. Germline V gene lookup returns CDR1 MNHEY and CDR2 SVGAGI. CDR3: CASSYSAGVNEKLFF. CDR3 bases: TGTGCCAGCAGTTACTCAGCAGGGGTTAATGAAAAACTGTTTTTT.

The V gene is TRBV5-1, the J gene TRBJ1-5; no clear D gene. The germline V and J ends were trimmed by 0 bases and 5 bases, with 9 bases remaining between them. The CDR3 loop spans 14 amino acids. Germline CDR1 SGHRS, CDR2 YFSETQ. The CDR3 is CASSLEGSYQPQHF. The CDR3 region has the DNA TGCGCCAGCAGCTTGGAGGGAAGCTATCAGCCCCAGCATTTT. Full variable domain (outside the CDR3, taken from reference TRBV5-1 and TRBJ1-5): KAGVTQTPRYLIKTRGQQVTLSCSPISGHRSVSWYQQTPGQGLQFLFEYFSETQRNKGNFPGRFSGRQFSNSRSEMNVSTLELGDSALYLCASSLEGSYQPQHFGDGTRLSIL.

This clonotype was seen a handful of times. The chain carries TRBV19 and TRBJ1-3, with D unresolved. Per germline, CDR1 LNHDA and CDR2 SQIVND (reference sequence). Trimming stripped 8 bases from V and 0 bases from J, with 23 bases between. The CDR3 covers 18 residues. CDR3 in DNA: TGTGCCAGTTCACCGGTGATTTCCGGTAGCGGCTCTGGAAACACCATATATTTT. Its protein is CASSPVISGSGSGNTIYF.

This clonotype was seen ten or more times. V is TRBV20-1 and J is TRBJ2-6; unclear D gene. V gave up 5 bases and J gave up 0 bases, with 8 bases separating them. The CDR3 loop spans 14 amino acids. CDR1 is DFQATT and CDR2 is SNEGSKA in the germline V gene (reference sequence). CDR3 loop: CSAGPSSGANVLTF. As DNA, the CDR3 is TGCAGTGCTGGTCCTAGCTCTGGGGCCAACGTCCTGACTTTC.

The chain joins TRBV7-9 to TRBJ1-1; D not resolved. There are 13 residues in the CDR3. Germline values: CDR1 SEHNR, CDR2 FQNEAQ (reference sequence). Trimming removed 10 bases from V and 0 bases from J, with 12 bases in between. The CDR3: CATSTEMNTEAFF. The CDR3 DNA reads as TGTGCCACCTCGACCGAGATGAACACTGAAGCTTTCTTT.

This clonotype was counted at least ten times. The chain combines TRBV5-1 with TRBJ1-1; no clear D gene. CDR3 length: 14 residues. V lost 0 bases to trimming and J lost 5 bases, with 11 bases between them. Germline CDR1 is SGHRS and CDR2 is YFSETQ. As DNA, the CDR3 is TGCGCCAGCAGCTTGGGGATCTCCGGAACTGAAGCTTTCTTT. The encoded protein is CASSLGISGTEAFF.

Note on this clonotype: It may be a read error: a sequence one base away is much more abundant. J is TRBJ1-2 and V is TRBV29-1; 8 bases map to TRBD1. In germline, CDR1 is SQVTM, CDR2 ANQGSEA. CDR3 length: 12 residues. The CDR3 DNA follows: TGCAGCGCGACAGGGGATTCCTATGGCTACAACTTC. It yields the protein CSATGDSYGYNF.

This clonotype came up many times. The V call is TRBV7-8, the J call TRBJ2-7, with D possibly being TRBD2 (5 bases). In germline, CDR1 is SGHVS, CDR2 FQNEAQ. The CDR3 has 17 residues. The V and J ends lost 5 bases and 6 bases respectively, with 26 bases between them. Here the CDR3 reads CASSPSTPLGIALEQYF. The CDR3 nucleotides are TGTGCCAGCAGCCCTAGTACCCCACTAGGTATTGCGCTCGAGCAGTACTTC.

This clonotype was detected many times. The chain uses TRBV2 and TRBJ1-5; 8 positions agree with TRBD1. The V gene end was trimmed by 4 bases and the J gene end by 5 bases; junction bases not matched to a gene: 10. The germline gives CDR1 SNHLY, CDR2 FYNNEI. The CDR3 has 16 amino acids. The CDR3 region has the DNA TGTGCCAGCAGTGGGGCGCCGACAGGGGTTGATCAGCCCCAGCATTTT. It yields the protein CASSGAPTGVDQPQHF.

This clonotype is classed as medium-sized. V usage is TRBV20-1 and J usage is TRBJ2-7, with 8 bases that match TRBD2. CDR3 length: 15 amino acids. The trim removed 0 bases at V and 1 base at J, leaving 5 bases unmatched. In germline, CDR1 is DFQATT, CDR2 SNEGSKA (reference sequence). The CDR3 reads CSARDPQRESYEQYF. The CDR3 region has the DNA TGCAGTGCTAGAGATCCCCAGCGGGAGTCCTACGAGCAGTACTTC.

This clonotype was observed many times. The rearrangement links TRBV27 to TRBJ1-3; D perhaps matches TRBD1 (6 bases). Trimming left V 6 bases short and J 1 base short, with 16 bases between. The germline CDR1 and CDR2 sequences are MNHEY and SMNVEV (reference sequence). The CDR3 loop spans 16 amino acids. The CDR3 sequence is CASSPLYRASGNTIYF. CDR3 coding DNA: TGTGCCAGCAGCCCTCTCTACAGGGCATCTGGAAACACCATATATTTT.

This clonotype came up many times. This may be a read error, as it is one base from a much larger clone. This chain's CDR3 is CASSLWEASGSQQYF. The CDR3 DNA sequence: TGTGCCAGCAGCTTATGGGAGGCTAGCGGGAGCCAGCAGTACTTC. The genes are TRBV11-2 and TRBJ2-7; 10 bases line up with TRBD2. The V gene's germline CDR1 is SGHAT and CDR2 FQNNGV. The length of the CDR3 is 15 residues. V lost 2 bases and J lost 8; bases outside the gene matches: 9.

On this clonotype itself: A read error may be the cause here, since a much bigger clone is one base away. Because the CDR3's place on the DNA is in doubt, the DNA is left out and the CDR3 is given as listed by TCRdb. The chain recombines TRBV29-1 with TRBJ1-2; TRBD1 was called by the table and not checked on the DNA. The V gene's germline CDR1 is SQVTM and CDR2 ANQGSEA. The CDR3 has 10 residues if both end residues are counted. The CDR3 region is CSVGVGAAAF.

This clonotype was seen at least ten times. V gene TRBV27 combines with J gene TRBJ1-4; TRBD1 matches 9 bases. CDR1 and CDR2 from the germline V gene are MNHEY and SMNVEV (reference sequence). Trimming at V came to 8 bases and at J to 10 bases, leaving 14 bases not matched to a gene. The CDR3 sequence is 15 residues long. The CDR3 nucleotides are TGTGCCAGCGGAATCCTCCGGGACAGGGATGCAAAACTGTTTTTT. It translates to CASGILRDRDAKLFF.

This clonotype appeared many times. One end of the junction does not line up with germline, which may come from a read error. The genes are TRBV10-1 and TRBJ2-3, with D perhaps TRBD1 (6 bases). The CDR3 consists of 14 residues. The V gene's germline CDR1 is WNHNN and CDR2 SYGVQD (reference sequence). In DNA form, the CDR3 reads TGCGCCAGCAGTGAATCAGGGGTTCGAGGCGACCTAAGGTTT. Residues: CASSESGVRGDLRF.

The table lists this clonotype with many counts. V and J are TRBV12-3 or TRBV12-4 and TRBJ2-1, with 11 bases lining up with TRBD2. CDR3 length equals 15 residues. V gave up 6 bases and J gave up 4 bases; unmatched junction bases: 5. The CDR3 sequence is CASSPGTSGYNEQFF. The CDR3 DNA reads as TGTGCCAGCAGCCCCGGGACTAGCGGATACAATGAGCAGTTCTTC.

Judged by abundance, this clonotype is large (0.1 to 1%). V and J are TRBV20-1 and TRBJ2-7, with 9 nucleotides matching TRBD2. Per the germline V gene, CDR1 is DFQATT and CDR2 is SNEGSKA (reference sequence). CDR3 length: 14 amino acids. Losses at the gene ends were 3 bases for V and 4 bases for J; bases not matched to a gene: 7. CDR3 nucleotides: TGCAGTGCTAGTCCGACTAGCGGATATTACGAGCAGTACTTC. The encoded protein is CSASPTSGYYEQYF.

There are many counts of this clonotype. J is TRBJ1-5 and V is TRBV9; perhaps TRBD1 as D (5 bases). Looked up from germline, CDR1 is SGDLS and CDR2 is YYNGEE. The CDR3 consists of 14 residues. V lost 1 base and J lost 5, with 10 bases in between. The CDR3 here is CASSVSGTDQPQHF. DNA for the CDR3: TGTGCCAGCAGCGTATCCGGGACGGATCAGCCCCAGCATTTT.

This clonotype was picked up many times. J is TRBJ2-1 and V is TRBV20-1; TRBD2 matches 11 bases. This CDR3 is built from 14 residues. With V trimmed by 6 bases and J by 3 bases, 4 bases remained unmatched. Per the germline V gene, CDR1 is DFQATT and CDR2 is SNEGSKA (reference sequence). The CDR3 sequence is CSAKTSGSYNEQFF. CDR3 bases: TGCAGTGCCAAAACTAGCGGGAGCTACAATGAGCAGTTCTTC.

By sample share, this clonotype is medium-sized. The chain combines TRBV30 with TRBJ1-5; 8 nucleotides line up with TRBD1. The CDR3 has 18 residues. The V segment lost 0 bases and the J segment 0 bases; nucleotides outside the gene matches: 10. Per germline, CDR1 GTSNPN and CDR2 SVGIG (reference sequence). The DNA of the CDR3 is TGTGCCTGGAGTGTAAGCCGGACAGGGTTATATAGCAATCAGCCCCAGCATTTT. It specifies CAWSVSRTGLYSNQPQHF.

This clonotype was counted at least ten times. The chain joins TRBV6-5 to TRBJ2-2; D may be TRBD2 (5 bases). The CDR3 runs to 16 residues. Per the germline V gene, CDR1 is MNHEY and CDR2 is SVGAGI. The V and J ends lost 0 bases and 7 bases respectively, with 15 bases between them. CDR3 amino acids: CASSYSTGKIIGELFF. As DNA, the CDR3 is TGTGCCAGCAGTTACTCGACCGGGAAGATCATCGGGGAGCTGTTTTTT.

This clonotype qualifies as medium-sized (0.01 to 0.1%). The chain recombines TRBV7-2 with TRBJ2-7; 11 nucleotides match TRBD2. The V gene's germline CDR1 is SGHTA and CDR2 FQGNSA. V shed 4 bases, J shed 2 bases, and the junction held 4 bases outside the gene matches. This CDR3 has 15 amino acids. CDR3 protein: CASSWLTSGTYEQYF. The CDR3, as DNA: TGTGCCAGCAGCTGGTTGACTAGCGGGACCTACGAGCAGTACTTC.

This clonotype was detected a few times. V is TRBV3-1 and J is TRBJ2-7, with TRBD2 matching over 7 bases. This CDR3 is built from 13 residues. Looked up from germline, CDR1 is LGHDT and CDR2 is YNNKEL (reference sequence). The V gene end was trimmed by 4 bases and the J gene end by 6 bases; junction bases not matched to a gene: 6. Written as DNA, the CDR3 is TGTGCCAGCAGCCTCCCGGGCGGGGGCGAGCAGTACTTC. Amino acid sequence: CASSLPGGGEQYF.

This clonotype is classed as medium-sized. The J gene is TRBJ1-1, the V gene TRBV29-1, with D unresolved. The CDR3 is 14 amino acids. The V end lost 5 bases, the J end lost 1 base, and 14 bases lay between the germline ends. From germline, CDR1 is SQVTM and CDR2 ANQGSEA. The CDR3 spells CSVHTWEGNTEAFF. The CDR3 DNA follows: TGCAGCGTTCACACCTGGGAGGGGAACACTGAAGCTTTCTTT.

This clonotype has at least ten counts. The J gene is TRBJ2-7, the V gene TRBV15; unclear D gene. The germline CDR1 and CDR2 sequences are LNHNV and YYDKDF (reference sequence). The CDR3 extends over 14 amino acids. V was cut by 5 bases and J by 7 bases, with 18 bases left in between. The DNA for the CDR3 is TGTGCCACCAGCGTGTTAAACCCCGCCGGGGAGCAGTACTTC. It encodes CATSVLNPAGEQYF.

In the case of this clonotype: Sequence at one end of the junction differs from germline and may be a read error. The CDR3 protein is CASRQTTAGIGGYGYNF. As DNA, the CDR3 is TGCGCCAGCAGACAAACAACCGCAGGGATCGGAGGCTATGGCTACAACTTC. The chain carries TRBV5-1 and TRBJ1-2; maybe TRBD1 (5 bases). Per the germline V gene, CDR1 is SGHRS and CDR2 is YFSETQ. This CDR3 contains 17 residues.

This clonotype has at least ten counts. The J gene is TRBJ2-5, the V gene TRBV29-1; D ambiguous. There are 11 residues in the CDR3. Germline lookup yields CDR1 SQVTM and CDR2 ANQGSEA. The CDR3 DNA reads as TGCACTGGAGAGTACCAAGAGACCCAGTACTTC. Translation gives CTGEYQETQYF.

This clonotype was counted ten times or more. The J gene is TRBJ2-5, the V gene TRBV6-5; TRBD2 matches at 9 bases. Per germline, CDR1 MNHEY and CDR2 SVGAGI. This CDR3 spans 16 amino acids. Losses at the gene ends were 6 bases for V and 3 bases for J; bases not matched to a gene: 11. As DNA, the CDR3 is TGTGCCAGCAGGTCCTGGGCGGGAGGGCCAGAAGAGACCCAGTACTTC. It yields the protein CASRSWAGGPEETQYF.

This clonotype has at least ten counts. The chain links TRBV5-1 to TRBJ2-3; D ambiguous. The germline V gene encodes CDR1 SGHRS and CDR2 YFSETQ. The CDR3 is 15 amino acids. With 3 bases removed from V and 6 bases from J, the gap between germline ends came to 17 bases. The CDR3 DNA reads TGCGCCAGCAGCTCCGATCCTCAAGGGCGGGATACGCAGTATTTT. It yields the protein CASSSDPQGRDTQYF. The whole variable domain, remainder taken from reference TRBV5-1 and TRBJ2-3, is KAGVTQTPRYLIKTRGQQVTLSCSPISGHRSVSWYQQTPGQGLQFLFEYFSETQRNKGNFPGRFSGRQFSNSRSEMNVSTLELGDSALYLCASSSDPQGRDTQYFGPGTRLTVL.

This clonotype was seen many times. V gene TRBV6-6 combines with J gene TRBJ2-5; 7 bases are a match to TRBD2. The ends lost 2 bases at V and 3 bases at J; junction bases unmatched: 3. Looked up from germline, CDR1 is MNHNY and CDR2 is SVGAGI (reference sequence). The CDR3 runs 14 residues. As DNA, the CDR3 is TGTGCCAGCAGTTACGCGGGAGAGGAAGAGACCCAGTACTTC. This translates into CASSYAGEEETQYF.

This clonotype was counted many times. The V gene is TRBV10-2, the J gene TRBJ2-7; TRBD2 aligns across 10 bases. The length of the CDR3 is 14 residues. The V gene end was trimmed by 3 bases and the J gene end by 3 bases; junction bases not matched to a gene: 2. Germline V lookup: CDR1 WSHSY, CDR2 SAAADI. The CDR3 DNA sequence: TGCGCCAGCAGTGACCCTAGCGGGAGCTACGAGCAGTACTTC. It yields the protein CASSDPSGSYEQYF.